These 8 T cell receptor beta chains came from one sample sequenced in a study of OX40 agonist ivuxolimab in advanced cancers. This table comes from immunoSEQ multiplex PCR, and its TCRdb copy is limited to in-frame clones, with some not included. The data show roughly 60,000 clones, 65% to 85% seen once. Sequenced material: CD4+ or CD8+ T cells sorted from blood, taken in a trial of the OX40 agonist ivuxolimab. Every receptor here comes from an adult with an advanced solid tumor such as melanoma, head and neck, liver or kidney cancer.

The chain joins TRBV4-2 to TRBJ2-7; the D is unclear. V was pared by 7 bases and J by 2 bases, with 18 bases between. This CDR3 is 15 amino acids long. The V gene's germline CDR1 is LGHNA and CDR2 YNFKEQ. This CDR3 is CASKYERPRTYEQYF. CDR3 DNA sequence: TGTGCCAGCAAATACGAGAGGCCCCGGACCTACGAGCAGTACTTC.

The chain carries TRBV7-6 and TRBJ2-3; D is unclear. The ends were cut back, 5 bases at V and 3 bases at J, with 3 bases in the middle. Germline V gene lookup returns CDR1 SGHVS and CDR2 FNYEAQ. The CDR3 is 11 amino acids. CDR3 DNA: TGTGCCAGCAGCCAAACAGATACGCAGTATTTT. It translates to CASSQTDTQYF.

The table lists this clone with many counts. The same CDR3 is also encoded by other DNA sequences in this sample. This rearrangement joins TRBV18 to TRBJ1-2, with D hard to call. V was shortened by 2 bases and J by 3 bases, with 7 bases between the two germline ends. From germline, CDR1 is KGHSH and CDR2 LQKENI. The CDR3 is 13 amino acids. CDR3 sequence: CASSPGSHYGYTF. CDR3 DNA sequence: TGTGCCAGCTCACCAGGGTCACACTATGGCTACACCTTC.

The gene calls are TRBV11-3 and TRBJ2-7, with 7 nucleotides matching TRBD1. Germline-derived CDR1 and CDR2 are SGHNT and YENEEA. With V trimmed by 3 bases and J by 6 bases, 2 bases remained unmatched. This CDR3 region has 12 residues. This CDR3 reads CASSFGQAEQYF. Here the CDR3 DNA reads TGTGCCAGCAGCTTCGGACAGGCCGAGCAGTACTTC.

This chain uses TRBV9 with TRBJ2-1, with 8 bases identical to TRBD1. The CDR3 extends over 17 amino acids. Germline V gene data show CDR1 as SGDLS and CDR2 as YYNGEE. V was pared by 6 bases and J by 5 bases, with 16 bases of the junction left unmatched. The CDR3 DNA follows: TGTGCCAGCAACTCCAGGGGGCGGGACGAGCCGAACAATGAGCAGTTCTTC. Protein product: CASNSRGRDEPNNEQFF.

The rearrangement links TRBV30 to TRBJ2-7; D is unclear. This CDR3 spans 15 amino acids. The ends were cut back, 3 bases at V and 0 bases at J, with 15 bases in the middle. The germline gives CDR1 GTSNPN, CDR2 SVGIG (reference sequence). The DNA for the CDR3 is TGTGCCTGGAGCCCCTCGCTGGCCGACTCCTACGAGCAGTACGTC. This translates into CAWSPSLADSYEQYV.

The count of this clone is one. J is TRBJ1-6 and V is TRBV4-2; a possible D gene is TRBD1 (5 bases). CDR1 and CDR2 from the germline V gene are LGHNA and YNFKEQ. The CDR3 runs 16 residues. V dropped 2 bases and J dropped 8 bases, with 16 bases sitting between them. The CDR3 sequence is CASSQSFRVGDSPLHF. DNA of the CDR3: TGTGCCAGCAGCCAATCATTCAGGGTAGGCGATTCACCCCTCCACTTT.

This chain joins TRBV12-5 and TRBJ1-2; 12 bases map to TRBD1. With V trimmed by 0 bases and J by 8 bases, 4 bases remained unmatched. Germline values: CDR1 LGHNT, CDR2 FRNRAP. The CDR3 runs 15 residues. CDR3 DNA: TGTGCTAGTGGTTTGGTACCCGGGACAGGGGGCGGCTACACCTTC. Its protein product is CASGLVPGTGGGYTF. Drawing the rest from reference TRBV12-5 and TRBJ1-2, the complete variable domain is DARVTQTPRHKVTEMGQEVTMRCQPILGHNTVFWYRQTMMQGLELLAYFRNRAPLDDSGMPKDRFSAEMPDATLATLKIQPSEPRDSAVYFCASGLVPGTGGGYTFGSGTRLTVV.